The 16 T cell receptor beta chains below all came from one sample that was sequenced in a study of blood T cell repertoires in COVID-19. Produced via immunoSEQ multiplex PCR; TCRdb's table is partial and in-frame only. The table records around 200,000 clones, around four fifths of them present only once. Specimen: peripheral blood. These receptors were obtained from a man aged 25-40 years with active or convalescent COVID-19.

The chain combines TRBV19 with TRBJ1-1; TRBD1 matches 7 bases. V shed 4 bases, J shed 4 bases, and the junction held 9 bases outside the gene matches. Per germline, CDR1 LNHDA and CDR2 SQIVND (reference sequence). The CDR3 has 15 residues. As DNA, the CDR3 is TGTGCCAGTAGTACGATGACAGGGTGGAGCACTGAAGCTTTCTTT. Translating it yields CASSTMTGWSTEAFF.

This clone was counted a single time. The chain is built from TRBV30 and TRBJ2-7, with D perhaps TRBD1 (6 bases). The CDR3 covers 12 residues. The V gene's germline CDR1 is GTSNPN and CDR2 SVGIG (reference sequence). V was clipped by 7 bases and J by 2 bases, with 12 bases between them. CDR3 nucleotide sequence: TGTGCCTTAAACAGGGCTACCTACGAGCAGTACTTC. Protein: CALNRATYEQYF.

The chain links TRBV30 to TRBJ2-5; 7 bases agree with TRBD2. Germline CDR1 is GTSNPN and CDR2 is SVGIG (reference sequence). Trimming took 4 bases from V and 2 from J; bases not matched to a gene: 10. CDR3 length equals 15 residues. Here the CDR3 DNA reads TGTGCCTGGACCCCTCTGGGGGGGAGGCAAGAGACCCAGTACTTC. Translation gives CAWTPLGGRQETQYF. The full variable domain, rest sourced from reference TRBV30 and TRBJ2-5, is SQTIHQWPATLVQPVGSPLSLECTVEGTSNPNLYWYRQAAGRGLQLLFYSVGIGQISSEVPQNLSASRPQDRQFILSSKKLLLSDSGFYLCAWTPLGGRQETQYFGPGTRLLVL.

This chain connects TRBV3-1 (or the pseudogene TRBV3-2) to TRBJ2-7, with 11 bases lining up with TRBD2. Germline assignment: CDR1 LGHDT and CDR2 YNNKEL (reference sequence). The V segment lost 1 base and the J segment 3 bases; nucleotides outside the gene matches: 5. CDR3 length equals 16 residues. The CDR3 DNA follows: TGTGCCAGCAGCCAAGGTTTAGCGGGAGGGTACTACGAGCAGTACTTC. It codes for CASSQGLAGGYYEQYF.

V and J are TRBV7-3 and TRBJ2-3; TRBD2 aligns across 9 bases. The CDR3 is 14 amino acids. Trimming removed 8 bases from V and 6 bases from J; junction bases left unmatched: 9. Germline CDR1 and CDR2: SGHTA and FQGTGA. CDR3: CASAAGTSSDTQYF. The CDR3, as DNA: TGTGCCAGCGCGGCCGGGACTAGCAGCGATACGCAGTATTTT.

Remarks on this clone: Compared with germline, one end of the junction differs, possibly owing to a read error. V gene TRBV7-7 combines with J gene TRBJ2-2; 9 nucleotides align to TRBD1. Germline-derived CDR1 and CDR2 are SSHAT and FNYEAQ (reference sequence). The CDR3 contains 16 residues. The DNA of the CDR3 is TGTGCTAGCAGCTCACAGGGGGCGTCATCCACCGGGGAGCTGTTTTTT. Amino acids: CASSSQGASSTGELFF.

This CDR3 reads CASSLTGSSYNSPLHF. The CDR3 nucleotides read TGTGCCAGCAGCTTGACAGGGAGCTCCTATAATTCACCCCTCCACTTT. V gene TRBV5-5 combines with J gene TRBJ1-6, with D maybe TRBD1 (6 bases). Per the germline V gene, CDR1 is SGHKS and CDR2 is YYEKEE (reference sequence). Trimming removed 1 base at V and 0 bases at J, with 8 bases between. The length of the CDR3 is 16 residues. Together with reference TRBV5-5 and TRBJ1-6, the CDR3 gives the full variable domain: DAGVTQSPTHLIKTRGQQVTLRCSPISGHKSVSWYQQVLGQGPQFIFQYYEKEERGRGNFPDRFSARQFPNYSSELNVNALLLGDSALYLCASSLTGSSYNSPLHFGNGTRLTVT.

The V call is TRBV21-1, the J call TRBJ1-6; TRBD1, the D gene given by the table, was not confirmed from the DNA. TRBV21-1 represents a pseudogene. The CDR3 is 20 residues long. This CDR3 is CASSKLGRGPRTNTHSPLHF. The CDR3 nucleotides are TGTGCCAGCAGCAAACTAGGCAGGGGGCCCAGAACCAACACTCATTCACCCCTCCACTTT.

V is TRBV3-1 (or the pseudogene TRBV3-2) and J is TRBJ2-1, with 8 nucleotides matching TRBD2. The junction had 11 bases not matched to a gene; V was cut back by 3 bases and J by 4 bases. From germline, CDR1 is LGHDT and CDR2 YNNKEL (reference sequence). The CDR3 runs to 17 residues. The CDR3 is CASSQDFLAGGYNEQFF. CDR3 coding DNA: TGTGCCAGCAGCCAGGATTTTCTGGCGGGGGGTTACAATGAGCAGTTCTTC.

The rearrangement joins TRBV7-2 to TRBJ2-7; perhaps TRBD2 as D (5 bases). With 5 bases removed from V and 2 bases from J, the gap between germline ends came to 13 bases. CDR1 and CDR2 from the germline V gene are SGHTA and FQGNSA. The length of the CDR3 is 14 residues. CDR3 bases: TGTGCCAGCAGCCCCGGGGATGGGCCCTACGAGCAGTACTTC. The encoded protein is CASSPGDGPYEQYF. The full variable domain, with the rest looked up from reference TRBV7-2 and TRBJ2-7, is GAGVSQSPSNKVTEKGKDVELRCDPISGHTALYWYRQSLGQGLEFLIYFQGNSAPDKSGLPSDRFSAERTGGSVSTLTIQRTQQEDSAVYLCASSPGDGPYEQYFGPGTRLTVT.

The chain has TRBV3-1 (or the pseudogene TRBV3-2) and TRBJ1-1, with a possible D match to TRBD1 (6 bases). Germline V gives CDR1 LGHDT, CDR2 YNNKEL (reference sequence). CDR3 length equals 14 residues. V shed 0 bases and J shed 7 bases, with 12 bases lying between them. The CDR3 sequence is CASSQDPGGGEAFF. CDR3 DNA: TGTGCCAGCAGCCAAGATCCGGGGGGCGGTGAAGCTTTCTTT.

This clone has a single count. V usage is TRBV5-8 and J usage is TRBJ2-1, with TRBD1 matching 9 bases. CDR3 length: 17 residues. Germline assignment: CDR1 SGHTS and CDR2 YDEGEE. V lost 2 bases to trimming and J lost 10 bases; unmatched junction nucleotides: 16. In DNA form, the CDR3 reads TGTGCCAGCAGCTTCAATGGGGGGACAGGGATAATGATGGAGCAGTTCTTC. This codes for CASSFNGGTGIMMEQFF. The full variable domain, in which reference TRBV5-8 and TRBJ2-1 provide the parts outside the CDR3, is EAGVTQSPTHLIKTRGQQATLRCSPISGHTSVYWYQQALGLGLQFLLWYDEGEERNRGNFPPRFSGRQFPNYSSELNVNALELEDSALYLCASSFNGGTGIMMEQFFGPGTRLTVL.

A single count supports this clone. The rearrangement links TRBV7-9 to TRBJ1-3; unclear D gene. Germline V gene lookup returns CDR1 SEHNR and CDR2 FQNEAQ (reference sequence). CDR3 length: 17 amino acids. V lost 2 bases and J 0 bases, leaving 14 bases between the germline ends. The CDR3 nucleotides are TGTGCCAGCAGCTTATACGTTCTTACCAGCTCTGGAAACACCATATATTTT. This gives the protein CASSLYVLTSSGNTIYF.

This sequence joins TRBV6-4 and TRBJ2-3; 9 bases match TRBD2. This CDR3 contains 14 residues. Germline assignment: CDR1 MRHNA and CDR2 SNTAGT. V lost 8 bases and J lost 2; bases outside the gene matches: 5. The chain's CDR3 is CASGAGGDTDTQYF. CDR3 nucleotide sequence: TGTGCCAGCGGAGCGGGGGGCGACACAGATACGCAGTATTTT.

The chain is built from TRBV27 and TRBJ2-2; TRBD2 aligns across 8 bases. V lost 2 bases, J lost 5 bases, and 7 bases stayed unmatched. Germline lookup yields CDR1 MNHEY and CDR2 SMNVEV (reference sequence). The length of the CDR3 is 16 residues. The CDR3 protein is CASSLPLGGGTGELFF. The CDR3 DNA is TGTGCCAGCAGTTTACCCCTCGGGGGGGGAACCGGGGAGCTGTTTTTT.

The chain uses TRBV2 and TRBJ2-3; unclear D gene. The CDR3 covers 13 residues. Germline values: CDR1 SNHLY, CDR2 FYNNEI. V was shortened by 3 bases and J by 2 bases, with 6 bases between the two germline ends. CDR3 in amino acids: CASSDRFTDTQYF. The CDR3 DNA reads TGTGCCAGCAGTGACAGGTTCACAGATACGCAGTATTTT.